These 21 T cell receptor beta chains came from one sample sequenced in a study of CD8 T cells in Susac syndrome. Random hexamers were used to reverse transcribe the RNA input (about 0.45 to 1 ug). TCRdb analysed the immunoSEQ multiplex PCR reads with MiXCR anew, one entry per CDR3 protein. The sample contains hundreds of thousands of distinct CDR3 sequences, around 90% of which appear only once. The sequencing sample was made of CD8+ T cells from PBMCs. These receptors were collected from a human donor with multiple sclerosis.

The chain uses TRBV5-6 and TRBJ2-1; TRBD2 matches 11 bases. Trimming took 4 bases from V and 10 from J; bases not matched to a gene: 19. The CDR3 totals 18 residues. Germline V gene sequence: CDR1 SGHDT, CDR2 YYEEEE. The CDR3 sequence: CASSPVTGDSGRAKEQFF. The CDR3 region has the DNA TGTGCCAGCAGCCCTGTAACGGGGGATAGCGGGAGGGCCAAAGAGCAGTTCTTC. The complete variable domain, with remaining parts taken from reference TRBV5-6 and TRBJ2-1, reads DAGVTQSPTHLIKTRGQQVTLRCSPKSGHDTVSWYQQALGQGPQFIFQYYEEEERQRGNFPDRFSGHQFPNYSSELNVNALLLGDSALYLCASSPVTGDSGRAKEQFFGPGTRLTVL.

V usage is TRBV19 and J usage is TRBJ1-5; D uncertain. Germline values: CDR1 LNHDA, CDR2 SQIVND (reference sequence). This CDR3 spans 13 amino acids. Trimming pared 9 bases from V and 2 bases from J, leaving 11 bases between. The chain's CDR3 is CASSGMGNQPQHF. CDR3 nucleotide sequence: TGTGCCAGCAGTGGGATGGGCAATCAGCCCCAGCATTTT.

The gene calls are TRBV30 and TRBJ1-2; D is possibly TRBD1 (5 bases). From germline, CDR1 is GTSNPN and CDR2 SVGIG (reference sequence). CDR3 size: 12 residues. Trimming pared 0 bases from V and 8 bases from J, leaving 10 bases between. CDR3 nucleotide sequence: TGTGCCTGGAGTGTCGGCGGGGCCGGCTACACCTTC. Amino acid sequence: CAWSVGGAGYTF.

The chain has TRBV20-1 and TRBJ1-5, with TRBD1 identical over 8 bases. Germline V lookup: CDR1 DFQATT, CDR2 SNEGSKA (reference sequence). There are 15 residues in the CDR3. After removal of 6 bases from V and 0 bases from J, the junction contained 7 bases not matched to a gene. The CDR3 nucleotides are TGCAGTGCCGCCAAGACAGGGGCTAGCAATCAGCCCCAGCATTTT. Its translation is CSAAKTGASNQPQHF.

The chain is built from TRBV3-1 and TRBJ2-5, with a weak D call TRBD1 (6 bases). The CDR3 extends over 14 amino acids. V gave up 6 bases and J gave up 2 bases, with 13 bases separating them. CDR1 and CDR2 (germline): LGHDT, YNNKEL (reference sequence). The CDR3 DNA reads TGTGCCAGCAGGGCCATAGGGACACAAGAGACCCAGTACTTC. Its protein product is CASRAIGTQETQYF.

CDR3 bases: TGTGCCAGCAAGGGGAGGGCCACGGATGAGCAGTTCTTC. Its translation is CASKGRATDEQFF. The chain carries TRBV12-3 or TRBV12-4 and TRBJ2-1; 7 bases map to TRBD2. The CDR3 loop spans 13 amino acids. The junction had 8 bases not matched to a gene; V was cut back by 7 bases and J by 8 bases.

This chain joins TRBV3-1 and TRBJ2-2; D may correspond to TRBD1 or TRBD2 (5 bases each). Deletions cut 4 bases from V and 0 bases from J, with 15 bases between. This CDR3 is 17 amino acids long. Germline V lookup: CDR1 LGHDT, CDR2 YNNKEL (reference sequence). For the CDR3, the DNA is TGTGCCAGCAGCCGCGTCGGGGCGATCGCGAACACCGGGGAGCTGTTTTTT. This encodes CASSRVGAIANTGELFF.

The gene calls are TRBV11-2 and TRBJ2-1; 13 bases line up with TRBD2. The CDR3 length is 17 residues. Germline CDR1 reads SGHAT; CDR2 reads FQNNGV. V shed 6 bases and J 5 bases; nucleotides not matched to a gene: 10. In DNA form, the CDR3 reads TGTGCCAGCAGTTCCGGACTAGCGGGAGAGGCGGACAATGAGCAGTTCTTC. Translating it yields CASSSGLAGEADNEQFF.

This chain connects TRBV9 to TRBJ1-2; perhaps TRBD1 as D (5 bases). V was pared by 0 bases and J by 8 bases, with 11 bases between. This CDR3 is 13 amino acids long. Per germline, CDR1 SGDLS and CDR2 YYNGEE. DNA for the CDR3: TGTGCCAGCAGCGTAGAGGGGAGAGACGGCTACACCTTC. The encoded protein is CASSVEGRDGYTF. The entire variable domain, with the rest obtained from reference TRBV9 and TRBJ1-2, is as follows: DSGVTQTPKHLITATGQRVTLRCSPRSGDLSVYWYQQSLDQGLQFLIQYYNGEERAKGNILERFSAQQFPDLHSELNLSSLELGDSALYFCASSVEGRDGYTFGSGTRLTVV.

This clonotype showed up just once. The chain is built from TRBV27 and TRBJ1-2; D ambiguous. Per germline, CDR1 MNHEY and CDR2 SMNVEV (reference sequence). V was shortened by 6 bases and J by 2 bases, with 19 bases between the two germline ends. This CDR3 has 16 amino acids. This CDR3 is CASSLSLSTANYGYTF. For the CDR3, the DNA is TGTGCCAGCAGCCTTTCCCTCTCGACGGCAAACTATGGCTACACCTTC.

The rearrangement joins TRBV5-6 to TRBJ2-7; possibly TRBD2 for D (5 bases). CDR1 is SGHDT, CDR2 YYEEEE, per germline. This CDR3 region has 15 residues. V was clipped by 5 bases and J by 1 base, with 16 bases between them. The chain's CDR3 is CASRGSPGSSYEQYF. The CDR3 bases are TGTGCCAGCAGGGGAAGCCCGGGGAGTTCCTACGAGCAGTACTTC.

The chain is built from TRBV5-4 and TRBJ2-1; the D is unclear. CDR3 size: 13 residues. Germline-derived CDR1 and CDR2 are SGHNT and YYREEE (reference sequence). Trimming left V 1 base short and J 7 bases short, with 9 bases between. In DNA form, the CDR3 reads TGTGCCAGCAGCTTGTCGATAGGGAATGAGCAGTTCTTC. This translates into CASSLSIGNEQFF.

The chain employs TRBV27 and TRBJ2-3; unclear D gene. V lost 3 bases and J 4 bases, leaving 11 bases between the germline ends. This CDR3 is 14 amino acids long. Germline CDR1 MNHEY, CDR2 SMNVEV (reference sequence). In DNA, the CDR3 is TGTGCCAGCAGTTTCAACTGGGAACCAGATACGCAGTATTTT. It codes for CASSFNWEPDTQYF.

This chain joins TRBV24-1 and TRBJ1-5; D uncertain. CDR3 length: 12 residues. The V gene's germline CDR1 is KGHDR and CDR2 SFDVKD. V was cut by 7 bases and J by 5 bases, with 8 bases left in between. This CDR3 reads CATRMDYQPQHF. The CDR3 DNA is TGTGCCACCAGGATGGATTATCAGCCCCAGCATTTT.

J is TRBJ1-2 and V is TRBV12-3 or TRBV12-4, with 7 bases identical to TRBD1. The CDR3 contains 15 residues. V dropped 5 bases and J dropped 3; count of bases not matched to a gene: 9. The CDR3 here is CASSPLTGIHYGYTF. The CDR3 region has the DNA TGTGCCAGCAGTCCCCTGACAGGGATTCACTATGGCTACACCTTC.

This clonotype was counted a single time. This chain joins TRBV5-6 and TRBJ2-1; D is perhaps TRBD1 (5 bases). V lost 0 bases and J 4 bases, leaving 14 bases between the germline ends. The CDR3 has 16 amino acids. Germline CDR1 is SGHDT and CDR2 is YYEEEE. CDR3 in DNA: TGTGCCAGCAGCTTGGCCCTCATGGACAAGTACAATGAGCAGTTCTTC. It yields the protein CASSLALMDKYNEQFF.

The genes are TRBV23-1 and TRBJ2-2; 9 positions agree with TRBD2. TRBV23-1 qualifies as an ORF whose function is uncertain. Trimming took 9 bases from V and 1 from J; bases not matched to a gene: 0. The CDR3 runs 13 residues. CDR3 sequence: CARTSGNTGELFF. In DNA form, the CDR3 reads TGCGCCAGGACTAGCGGGAACACCGGGGAGCTGTTTTTT.

In this sample, this clonotype turned up once. The rearrangement uses TRBV6-2 or TRBV6-3 and TRBJ1-2; D gene ambiguous. V gave up 6 bases and J gave up 2 bases, with 10 bases separating them. This CDR3 is built from 13 residues. In germline, CDR1 is MNHEY, CDR2 SVGEGT. The CDR3, as DNA: TGTGCCAGCAGCGTCGCAGAGAACTATGGCTACACCTTC. Protein: CASSVAENYGYTF.

The CDR3 here is CASSYWTDTQYF. The CDR3 DNA reads TGTGCCAGCAGTTATTGGACAGATACGCAGTATTTT. The genes are TRBV6-2 or TRBV6-3 and TRBJ2-3; no firm D call. Trimming took 3 bases from V and 3 from J, leaving 4 bases between them. CDR1 is MNHEY and CDR2 is SVGEGT in the germline V gene. The CDR3 length is 12 residues.

The CDR3 reads CASSGRTGSHYGYTF. The CDR3 DNA reads TGTGCCAGCAGTGGTAGGACAGGGTCCCACTATGGCTACACCTTC. This sequence joins TRBV2 and TRBJ1-2, with TRBD1 matching 8 bases. Trimming removed 4 bases from V and 3 bases from J; junction bases left unmatched: 7. The CDR3 totals 15 residues. Germline CDR1 and CDR2: SNHLY and FYNNEI.

The rearrangement uses TRBV30 and TRBJ2-1, with 8 bases lining up with TRBD2. Germline V CDR1 and CDR2: GTSNPN, SVGIG (reference sequence). The CDR3 is made up of 12 amino acids. V dropped 4 bases and J dropped 7; count of bases not matched to a gene: 3. For the CDR3, the DNA is TGTGCCTGGACCGGACTAGCTAATGAGCAGTTCTTC. Translating gives CAWTGLANEQFF.